Listed below are T cell receptor beta chains from one sample, sequenced in a study of T cell responses to AZD1222 COVID-19 vaccine. Only in-frame clones appear in the TCRdb table, and some are missing; sequencing was by immunoSEQ multiplex PCR. This table holds around 100,000 clones, 85% to 95% found once. Source: peripheral blood, taken on day 0 of AZD1222 vaccination. Source of these receptors: an adult in good health. The CDR3 runs from the conserved cysteine through the conserved F or W. A D gene is named only where the DNA matches it firmly. Not every row has a clone size; where given, it reads once, few, many or a size class.

D gene	V gene	clone size	J gene	CDR3 DNA	CDR3 protein
NA	TRBV18	NA	TRBJ2-7	TGTGCCAGCTCACCAAACGTTGAAAGGGTTCAGCAGTACTTC	CASSPNVERVQQYF
NA	TRBV10-2	NA	TRBJ1-6	TGCGCCAGCAGTGACCCTCACGGGGGTCGTACATCACCCCTCCACTTT	CASSDPHGGRTSPLHF
NA	TRBV9	NA	TRBJ2-5	TGTGCCAGCAGCGTAGCGGGCCGAGAGACCCAGTACTTC	CASSVAGRETQYF
NA	TRBV7-2	NA	TRBJ1-4	TGTGCCAGCACACCAGACGGGGGTAATGAAAAACTGTTTTTT	CASTPDGGNEKLFF
NA	TRBV13	NA	TRBJ2-7	TGTGCCAGCAGCTTAGGCGGGGCCTTATACGAGCAGTACTTC	CASSLGGALYEQYF
NA	TRBV5-4	NA	TRBJ1-1	TGTGCCAGCAGCTTGGGGGGGCTAGGCACTGAAGCTTTCTTT	CASSLGGLGTEAFF
TRBD1	TRBV27	NA	TRBJ1-4	TGTGCCAGCAGTTTCCTCGTACCAAAACAGGGGTTTAATGAAAAACTGTTTTTT	CASSFLVPKQGFNEKLFF
TRBD2	TRBV5-1	NA	TRBJ2-7	TGCGCCAGCAGAACTGGGACTAGCGACACCTACGAGCAGTACTTC	CASRTGTSDTYEQYF
TRBD2	TRBV30	NA	TRBJ2-1	TGTGCCTGGGGGGGGCTAGCGGGACACTACAATGAGCAGTTCTTC	CAWGGLAGHYNEQFF
NA	TRBV19	NA	TRBJ1-2	TGTGCCAGTAGTAGGGCAGGGCCCGACTATGGCTACACCTTC	CASSRAGPDYGYTF
TRBD2	TRBV10-1	NA	TRBJ2-1	TGCGCCAGCAGTGAAGCTCTGGGACTAGCGGGAGTCAATGAGCAGTTCTTC	CASSEALGLAGVNEQFF
TRBD1	TRBV28	NA	TRBJ2-7	TGTGCCAGCAAACAGGGGGTCTACGAGCAGTACTTC	CASKQGVYEQYF
NA	TRBV2	NA	TRBJ1-2	TGTGCCAGCAGTGCAGAAGGGATCTTTGCTGGCTACACCTTC	CASSAEGIFAGYTF
NA	TRBV19	NA	TRBJ2-2	TGTGCCAGTAAAGGAATAAGACAGAACACCGGGGAGCTGTTTTTT	CASKGIRQNTGELFF
NA	TRBV7-2	NA	TRBJ1-2	TGTGCCAGCAGCTTAGGGCTATTCTATGGCTACACCTTC	CASSLGLFYGYTF
NA	TRBV5-1	NA	TRBJ1-1	TGCGCCAGCAGCCCGGGCCCGGGGGTGAACACTGAAGCTTTCTTT	CASSPGPGVNTEAFF
NA	TRBV18	NA	TRBJ1-5	TGTGCCAGCTCTAGCACACTCTCGGGCAGAACATTCAATCAGCCCCAGCATTTT	CASSSTLSGRTFNQPQHF
NA	TRBV5-1	few	TRBJ1-3	TGCGCCAGCACCCGCGGGGGCCTCGACCCCATGGCCCATCCATTCTCTGGAAACACCATATATTTT	CASTRGGLDPMAHPFSGNTIYF
NA	TRBV2	NA	TRBJ2-7	TGTGCCAGTGTCGGAAATTACGAGCAGTACTTC	CASVGNYEQYF
NA	TRBV7-9	NA	TRBJ2-5	TGTGCCAGCACTATAACAGGAACGATGGAGACCCAGTACTTC	CASTITGTMETQYF
NA	TRBV6-2/TRBV6-3	NA	TRBJ2-1	TGTGCCAGCAGTTACTCGAGAAACAATGAGCAGTTCTTC	CASSYSRNNEQFF
TRBD2	TRBV10-2	NA	TRBJ2-7	TGCGCCAGCAGTGAGTCTTGGGCGGGAGGTCTCGAGCAGTACTTC	CASSESWAGGLEQYF
NA	TRBV7-9	NA	TRBJ1-5	TGTGCCAGTGGGGGAAGCAATCAGCCCCAGCATTTT	CASGGSNQPQHF
TRBD1	TRBV10-1	NA	TRBJ2-2	TGCGCCAGCAGCTCTGGACAGGGGGACACCGGGGAGCTGTTTTTT	CASSSGQGDTGELFF
NA	TRBV18	NA	TRBJ1-3	TGTGCCAGCTCACCTCCCCTAACAGGGTTTGGAAACACCATATATTTT	CASSPPLTGFGNTIYF
NA	TRBV30	NA	TRBJ1-1	TGTGCCTGGGAGCCGCCCTTTAGACTGGGGAACACTGAAGCTTTCTTT	CAWEPPFRLGNTEAFF
TRBD2	TRBV6-5	NA	TRBJ2-3	TGTGCCAGCGGCCCAACTAGCGGGACAGATACGCAGTATTTT	CASGPTSGTDTQYF
NA	TRBV28	NA	TRBJ1-2	TGTGCCAGCACGGGTTCGGGGGATAACTATGGCTACACCTTC	CASTGSGDNYGYTF
NA	TRBV29-1	NA	TRBJ2-3	TGCAGCTTCTTGCTAGTTTTAGATACGCAGTATTTT	CSFLLVLDTQYF
NA	TRBV11-2	NA	TRBJ2-5	TGTGCCAGCAGCCCTGGGACGGCAGAAGAGACCCAGTACTTC	CASSPGTAEETQYF
TRBD1	TRBV27	NA	TRBJ1-1	TGTGCCAGCAGCCTGACAGGGCGGTGGACTGAAGCTTTCTTT	CASSLTGRWTEAFF
NA	TRBV12-3/TRBV12-4	NA	TRBJ1-2	TGTGCCAGCAGAGAGGGTTACTATGGCTACACCTTC	CASREGYYGYTF
NA	TRBV11-1	NA	TRBJ2-2	TGTGCCAGCAGCTTAGCGGGTAGCGGGAACACCGGGGAGCTGTTTTTT	CASSLAGSGNTGELFF
TRBD1	TRBV7-9	NA	TRBJ2-2	TGTGCCAGCAGCTTATCTCCAGGGGGTGACCTTGGGACCGGGGAGCTGTTTTTT	CASSLSPGGDLGTGELFF
TRBD2	TRBV28	NA	TRBJ2-7	TGTGCCAGCAGCCTAAGTGGCGGGAGGGGATACGAGCAGTACTTC	CASSLSGGRGYEQYF
TRBD1	TRBV29-1	NA	TRBJ1-2	TGCAGCGTGAACGACAGGGACTATGGCTACACCTTC	CSVNDRDYGYTF
NA	TRBV3-1/TRBV3-2	NA	TRBJ1-5	TGTGCCAGCAGCCAACAATGGGGTGAACAGCCCCAGCATTTT	CASSQQWGEQPQHF
NA	TRBV19	NA	TRBJ2-3	TGTGCCAGTTTGGGCAGCACAGATACGCAGTATTTT	CASLGSTDTQYF
TRBD1	TRBV6-1	NA	TRBJ2-7	TGTGCCAGCAGTGAAATGGGACAGGGGACCCACGAGCAGTACTTC	CASSEMGQGTHEQYF
TRBD1	TRBV10-3	NA	TRBJ2-6	TGTGCCATCAGTCGACAGGGTCAAATATCTGGGGCCAACGTCCTGACTTTC	CAISRQGQISGANVLTF
NA	TRBV19	NA	TRBJ1-3	TGTGCCAGTAGTATTTTCCCCACAGGCTCTGGAAACACCATATATTTT	CASSIFPTGSGNTIYF
NA	TRBV13	NA	TRBJ2-1	TGTGCCAGCAGCTCCGGACACCTACCTTACAATGAGCAGTTCTTC	CASSSGHLPYNEQFF
NA	TRBV19	NA	TRBJ1-2	TGTGCCAGTAAAGTGTTGGAAAGCTATGGCTACACCTTC	CASKVLESYGYTF
NA	TRBV5-1	NA	TRBJ2-3	TGCGCCAGCACGGCGAGAACGGATACGCAGTATTTT	CASTARTDTQYF
TRBD1	TRBV5-8	NA	TRBJ1-2	TGTGCCAGCAGCTCCCTGAGGACAGGGGAGAATGGCTACACCTTC	CASSSLRTGENGYTF